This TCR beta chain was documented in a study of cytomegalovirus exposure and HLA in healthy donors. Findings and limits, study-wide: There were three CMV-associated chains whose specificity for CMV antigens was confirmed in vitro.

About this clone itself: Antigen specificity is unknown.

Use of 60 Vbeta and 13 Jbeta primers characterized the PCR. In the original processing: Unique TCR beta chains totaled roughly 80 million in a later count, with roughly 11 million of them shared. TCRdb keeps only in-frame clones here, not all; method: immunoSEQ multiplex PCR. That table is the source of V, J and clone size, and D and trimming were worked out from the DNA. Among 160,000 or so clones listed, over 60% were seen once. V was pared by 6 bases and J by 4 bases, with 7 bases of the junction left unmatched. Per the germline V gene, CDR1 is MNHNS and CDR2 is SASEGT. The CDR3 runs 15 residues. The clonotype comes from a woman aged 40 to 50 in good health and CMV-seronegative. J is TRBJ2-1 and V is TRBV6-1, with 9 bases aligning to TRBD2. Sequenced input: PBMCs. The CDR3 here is CASRRLAALYNEQFF. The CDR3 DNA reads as TGTGCCAGCAGGAGACTAGCGGCACTTTACAATGAGCAGTTCTTC.